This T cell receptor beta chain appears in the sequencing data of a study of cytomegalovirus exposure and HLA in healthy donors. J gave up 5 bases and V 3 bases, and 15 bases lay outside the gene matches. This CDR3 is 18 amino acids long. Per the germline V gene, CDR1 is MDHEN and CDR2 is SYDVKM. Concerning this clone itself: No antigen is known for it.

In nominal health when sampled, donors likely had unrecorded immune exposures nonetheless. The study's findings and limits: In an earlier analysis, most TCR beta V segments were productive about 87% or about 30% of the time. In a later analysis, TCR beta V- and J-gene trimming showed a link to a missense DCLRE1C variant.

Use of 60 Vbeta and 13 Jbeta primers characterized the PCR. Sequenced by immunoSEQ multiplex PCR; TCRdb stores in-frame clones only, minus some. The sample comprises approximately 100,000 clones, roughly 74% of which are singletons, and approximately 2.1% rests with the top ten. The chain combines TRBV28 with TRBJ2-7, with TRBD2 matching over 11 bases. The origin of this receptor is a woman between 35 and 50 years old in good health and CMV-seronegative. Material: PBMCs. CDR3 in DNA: TGTGCCAGCAGTTTTCAACTAGCGGGAGAAGGTACGACGGACGAGCAGTACTTC. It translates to CASSFQLAGEGTTDEQYF.